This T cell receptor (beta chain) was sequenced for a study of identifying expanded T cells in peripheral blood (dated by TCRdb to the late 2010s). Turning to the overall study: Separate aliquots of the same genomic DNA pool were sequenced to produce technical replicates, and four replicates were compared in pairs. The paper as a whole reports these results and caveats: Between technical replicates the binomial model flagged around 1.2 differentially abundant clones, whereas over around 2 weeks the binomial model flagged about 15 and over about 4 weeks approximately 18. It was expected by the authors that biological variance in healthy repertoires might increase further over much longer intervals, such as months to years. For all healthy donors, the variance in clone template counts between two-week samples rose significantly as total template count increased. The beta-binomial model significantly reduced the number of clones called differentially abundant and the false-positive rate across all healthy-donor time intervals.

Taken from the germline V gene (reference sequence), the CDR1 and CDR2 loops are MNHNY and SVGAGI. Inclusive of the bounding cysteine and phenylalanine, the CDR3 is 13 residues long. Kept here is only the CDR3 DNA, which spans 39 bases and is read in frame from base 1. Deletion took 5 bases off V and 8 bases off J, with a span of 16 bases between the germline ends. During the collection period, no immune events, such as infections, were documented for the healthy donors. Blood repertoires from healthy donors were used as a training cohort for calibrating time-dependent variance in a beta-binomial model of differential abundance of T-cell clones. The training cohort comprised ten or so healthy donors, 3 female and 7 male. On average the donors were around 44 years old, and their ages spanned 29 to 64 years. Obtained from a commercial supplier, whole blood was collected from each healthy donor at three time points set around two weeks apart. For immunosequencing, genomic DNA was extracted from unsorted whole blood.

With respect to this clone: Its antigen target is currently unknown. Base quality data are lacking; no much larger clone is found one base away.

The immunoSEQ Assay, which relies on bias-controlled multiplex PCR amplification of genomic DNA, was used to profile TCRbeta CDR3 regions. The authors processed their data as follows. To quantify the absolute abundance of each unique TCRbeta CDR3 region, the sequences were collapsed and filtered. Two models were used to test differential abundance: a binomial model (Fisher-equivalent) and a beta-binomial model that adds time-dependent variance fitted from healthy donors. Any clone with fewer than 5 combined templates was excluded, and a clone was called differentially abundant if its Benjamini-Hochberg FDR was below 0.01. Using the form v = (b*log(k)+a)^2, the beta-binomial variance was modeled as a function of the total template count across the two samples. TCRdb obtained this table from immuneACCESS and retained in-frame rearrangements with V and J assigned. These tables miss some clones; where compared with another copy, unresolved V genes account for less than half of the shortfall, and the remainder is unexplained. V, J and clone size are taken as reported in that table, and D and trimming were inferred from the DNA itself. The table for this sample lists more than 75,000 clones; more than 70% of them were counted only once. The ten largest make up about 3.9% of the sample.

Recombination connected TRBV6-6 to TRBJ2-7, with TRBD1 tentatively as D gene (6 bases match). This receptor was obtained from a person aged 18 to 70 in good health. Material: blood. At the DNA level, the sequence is TGTGCCAGCAGTATAGGGGGACCGCTAAAGCAGTACTTC. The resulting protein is CASSIGGPLKQYF.